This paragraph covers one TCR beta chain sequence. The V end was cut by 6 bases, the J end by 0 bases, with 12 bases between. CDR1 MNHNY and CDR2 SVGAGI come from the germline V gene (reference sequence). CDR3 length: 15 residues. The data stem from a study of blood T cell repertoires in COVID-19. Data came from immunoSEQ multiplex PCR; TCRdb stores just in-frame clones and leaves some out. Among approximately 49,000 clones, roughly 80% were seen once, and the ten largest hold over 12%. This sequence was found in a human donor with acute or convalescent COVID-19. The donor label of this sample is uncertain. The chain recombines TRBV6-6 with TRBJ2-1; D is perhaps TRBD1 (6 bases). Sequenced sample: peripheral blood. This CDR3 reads CASSPDRSSYNEQFF. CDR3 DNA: TGTGCCAGCAGCCCAGACAGGAGCTCCTACAATGAGCAGTTCTTC.